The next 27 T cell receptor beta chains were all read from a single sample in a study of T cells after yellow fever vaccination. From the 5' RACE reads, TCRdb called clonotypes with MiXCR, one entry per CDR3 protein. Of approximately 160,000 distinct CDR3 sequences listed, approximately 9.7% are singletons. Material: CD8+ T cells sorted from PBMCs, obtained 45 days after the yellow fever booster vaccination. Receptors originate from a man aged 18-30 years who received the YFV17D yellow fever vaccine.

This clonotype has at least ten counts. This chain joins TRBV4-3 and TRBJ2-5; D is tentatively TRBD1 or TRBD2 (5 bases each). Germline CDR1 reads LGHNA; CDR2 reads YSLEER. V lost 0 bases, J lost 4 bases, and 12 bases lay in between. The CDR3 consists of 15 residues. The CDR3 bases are TGCGCCAGCAGCCAAGATCTATCAGGGACAGAGACCCAGTACTTC. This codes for CASSQDLSGTETQYF.

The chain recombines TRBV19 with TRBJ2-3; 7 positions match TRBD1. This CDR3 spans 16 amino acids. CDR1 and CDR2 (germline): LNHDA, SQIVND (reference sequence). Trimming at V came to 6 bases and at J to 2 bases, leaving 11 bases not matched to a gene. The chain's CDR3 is CASRMNRDSATDTQYF. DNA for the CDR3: TGTGCCAGTAGGATGAACCGGGACAGCGCCACAGATACGCAGTATTTT.

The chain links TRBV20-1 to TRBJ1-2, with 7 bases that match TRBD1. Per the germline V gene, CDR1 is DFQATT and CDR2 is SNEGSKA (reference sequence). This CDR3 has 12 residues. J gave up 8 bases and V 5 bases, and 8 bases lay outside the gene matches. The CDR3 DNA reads TGCAGTGCTCACGACAGGGCGCCCGGCTACACCTTC. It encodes CSAHDRAPGYTF.

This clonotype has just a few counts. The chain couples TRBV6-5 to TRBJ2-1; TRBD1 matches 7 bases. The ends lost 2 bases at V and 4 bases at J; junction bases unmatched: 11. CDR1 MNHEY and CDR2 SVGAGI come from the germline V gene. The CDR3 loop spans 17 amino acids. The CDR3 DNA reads TGTGCCAGCAGTTACGACCCCGGGACAGAAATATACAATGAGCAGTTCTTC. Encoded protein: CASSYDPGTEIYNEQFF.

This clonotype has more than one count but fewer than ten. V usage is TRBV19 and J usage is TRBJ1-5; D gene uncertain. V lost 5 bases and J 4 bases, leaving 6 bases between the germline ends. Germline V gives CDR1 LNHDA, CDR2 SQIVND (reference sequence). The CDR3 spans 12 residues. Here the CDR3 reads CASSLYNQPQHF. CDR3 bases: TGTGCCAGTAGTCTCTATAATCAGCCCCAGCATTTT.

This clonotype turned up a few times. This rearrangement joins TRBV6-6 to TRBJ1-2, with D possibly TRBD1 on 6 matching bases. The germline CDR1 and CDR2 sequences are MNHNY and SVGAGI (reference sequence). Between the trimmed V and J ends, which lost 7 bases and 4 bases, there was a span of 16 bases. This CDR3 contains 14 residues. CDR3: CASTYVGGRYGYTF. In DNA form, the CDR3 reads TGTGCCAGCACCTACGTCGGGGGCCGCTATGGCTACACCTTC.

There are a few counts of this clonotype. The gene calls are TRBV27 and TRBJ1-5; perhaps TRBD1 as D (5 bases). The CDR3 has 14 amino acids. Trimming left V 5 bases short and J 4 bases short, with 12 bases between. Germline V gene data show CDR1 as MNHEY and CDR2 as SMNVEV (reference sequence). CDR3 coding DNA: TGTGCCAGCAGTCGGGGGGGGATAAATCAGCCCCAGCATTTT. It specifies CASSRGGINQPQHF.

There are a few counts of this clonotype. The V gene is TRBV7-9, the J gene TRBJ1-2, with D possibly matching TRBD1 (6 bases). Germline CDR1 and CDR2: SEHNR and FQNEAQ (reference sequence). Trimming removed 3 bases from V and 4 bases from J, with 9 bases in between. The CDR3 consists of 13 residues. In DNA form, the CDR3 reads TGTGCCAGCAGCTTCGGACAGCTCTATGGCTACACCTTC. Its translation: CASSFGQLYGYTF.

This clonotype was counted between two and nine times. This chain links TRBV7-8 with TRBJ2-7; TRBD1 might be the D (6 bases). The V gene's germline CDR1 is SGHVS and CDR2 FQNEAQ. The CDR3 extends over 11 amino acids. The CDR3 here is CASSPHRVLRV. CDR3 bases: TGTGCCAGCAGCCCGCACAGGGTCCTTCGCGTC.

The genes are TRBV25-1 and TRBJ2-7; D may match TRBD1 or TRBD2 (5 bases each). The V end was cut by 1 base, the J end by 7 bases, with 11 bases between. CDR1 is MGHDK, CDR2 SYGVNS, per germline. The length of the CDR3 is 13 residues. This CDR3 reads CASSEFGAEEQYF. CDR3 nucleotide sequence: TGTGCCAGCAGTGAATTCGGGGCAGAGGAGCAGTACTTC.

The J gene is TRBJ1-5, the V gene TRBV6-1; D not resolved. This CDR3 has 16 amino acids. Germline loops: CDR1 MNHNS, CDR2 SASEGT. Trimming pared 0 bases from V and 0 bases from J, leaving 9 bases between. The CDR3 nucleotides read TGTGCCAGCAGTGAAGCGCTTTTCAATAGCAATCAGCCCCAGCATTTT. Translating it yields CASSEALFNSNQPQHF.

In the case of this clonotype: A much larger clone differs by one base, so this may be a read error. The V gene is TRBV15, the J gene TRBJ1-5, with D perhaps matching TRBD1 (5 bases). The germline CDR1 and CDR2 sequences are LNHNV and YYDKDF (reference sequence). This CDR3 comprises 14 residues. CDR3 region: CATSGLGPYQPQNF. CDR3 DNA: TGTGCCACCAGCGGCCTGGGACCTTATCAGCCCCAGAATTTT.

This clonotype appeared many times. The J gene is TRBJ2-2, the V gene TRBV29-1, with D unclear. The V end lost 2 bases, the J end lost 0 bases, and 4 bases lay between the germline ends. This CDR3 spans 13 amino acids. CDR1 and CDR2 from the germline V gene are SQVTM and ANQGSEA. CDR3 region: CSVEWPNTGELFF. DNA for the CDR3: TGCAGCGTTGAATGGCCGAACACCGGGGAGCTGTTTTTT.

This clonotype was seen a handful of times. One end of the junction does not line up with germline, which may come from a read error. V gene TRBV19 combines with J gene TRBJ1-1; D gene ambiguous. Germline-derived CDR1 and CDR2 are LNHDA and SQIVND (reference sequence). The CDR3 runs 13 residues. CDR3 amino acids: CASSRGYNTDAFF. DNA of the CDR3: TGTGCCAGTAGTCGTGGGTATAACACTGATGCTTTCTTT. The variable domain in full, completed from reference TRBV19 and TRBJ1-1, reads DGGITQSPKYLFRKEGQNVTLSCEQNLNHDAMYWYRQDPGQGLRLIYYSQIVNDFQKGDIAEGYSVSREKKESFPLTVTSAQKNPTAFYLCASSRGYNTDAFFGQGTRLTVV.

CDR3 coding DNA: TGTGCCATCAGGGGGACCCCGACAGTTAATGAGCAGTTCTTC. It codes for CAIRGTPTVNEQFF. The V gene is TRBV10-3, the J gene TRBJ2-1, with D perhaps being TRBD1 or TRBD2 (5 bases each). The CDR3 spans 14 residues. The V end was cut by 6 bases, the J end by 7 bases, with 16 bases between. Per the germline V gene, CDR1 is ENHRY and CDR2 is SYGVKD.

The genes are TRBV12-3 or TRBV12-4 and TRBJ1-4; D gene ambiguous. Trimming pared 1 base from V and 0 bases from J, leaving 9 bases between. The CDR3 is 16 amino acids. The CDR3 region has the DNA TGTGCCAGCAGTTTAGTTCCCGCTGCAACTAATGAAAAACTGTTTTTT. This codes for CASSLVPAATNEKLFF.

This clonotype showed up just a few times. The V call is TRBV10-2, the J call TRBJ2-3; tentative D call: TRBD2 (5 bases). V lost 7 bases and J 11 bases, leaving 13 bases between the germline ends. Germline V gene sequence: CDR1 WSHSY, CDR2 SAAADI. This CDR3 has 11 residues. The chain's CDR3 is CASNLGVLQYF. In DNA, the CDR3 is TGCGCCAGCAACCTCGGGGTCTTGCAGTATTTT.

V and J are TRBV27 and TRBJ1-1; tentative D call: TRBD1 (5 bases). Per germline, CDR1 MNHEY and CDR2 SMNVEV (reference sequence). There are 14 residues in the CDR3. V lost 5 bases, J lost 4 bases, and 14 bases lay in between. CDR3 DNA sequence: TGTGCCAGCAGTGGTACCGGGGGTCTCACTGAAGCTTTCTTT. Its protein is CASSGTGGLTEAFF.

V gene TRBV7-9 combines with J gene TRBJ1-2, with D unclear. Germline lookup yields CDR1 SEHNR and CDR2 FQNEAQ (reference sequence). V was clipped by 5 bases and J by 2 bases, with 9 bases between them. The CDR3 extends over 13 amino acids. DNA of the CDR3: TGTGCCAGCAGCGGGGAGCGGAACTATGGCTACACCTTC. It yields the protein CASSGERNYGYTF.

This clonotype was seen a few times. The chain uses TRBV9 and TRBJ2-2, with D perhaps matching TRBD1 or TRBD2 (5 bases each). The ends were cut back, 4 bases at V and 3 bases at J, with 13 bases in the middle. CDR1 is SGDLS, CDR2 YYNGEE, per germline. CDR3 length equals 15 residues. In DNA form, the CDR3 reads TGTGCCAGCAGCCTCGGGGCGGCGGACACCGGGGAGCTGTTTTTT. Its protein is CASSLGAADTGELFF. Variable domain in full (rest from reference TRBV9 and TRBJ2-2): DSGVTQTPKHLITATGQRVTLRCSPRSGDLSVYWYQQSLDQGLQFLIQYYNGEERAKGNILERFSAQQFPDLHSELNLSSLELGDSALYFCASSLGAADTGELFFGEGSRLTVL.

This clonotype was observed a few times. CDR3 residues: CASSPWTGIGDTQYF. For the CDR3, the DNA is TGTGCCAGCAGCCCGTGGACAGGGATCGGAGATACGCAGTATTTT. The chain has TRBV7-9 and TRBJ2-3, with 8 bases lining up with TRBD1. The germline gives CDR1 SEHNR, CDR2 FQNEAQ (reference sequence). The length of the CDR3 is 15 residues. The ends lost 5 bases at V and 5 bases at J; junction bases unmatched: 9.

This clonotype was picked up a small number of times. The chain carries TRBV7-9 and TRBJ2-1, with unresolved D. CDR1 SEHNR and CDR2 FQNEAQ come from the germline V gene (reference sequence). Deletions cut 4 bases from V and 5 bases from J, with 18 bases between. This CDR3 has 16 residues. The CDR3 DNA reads TGTGCCAGCAGCTCCTCGGAAGGACCCCGTAACAATGAGCAGTTCTTC. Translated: CASSSSEGPRNNEQFF.

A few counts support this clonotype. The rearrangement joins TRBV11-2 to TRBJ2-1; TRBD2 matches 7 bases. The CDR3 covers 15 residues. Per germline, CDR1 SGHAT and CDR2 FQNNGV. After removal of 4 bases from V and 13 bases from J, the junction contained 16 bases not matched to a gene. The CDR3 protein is CASSYYIVGEGIQFF. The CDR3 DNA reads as TGTGCCAGCAGCTACTACATAGTCGGGGAGGGGATACAGTTCTTC.

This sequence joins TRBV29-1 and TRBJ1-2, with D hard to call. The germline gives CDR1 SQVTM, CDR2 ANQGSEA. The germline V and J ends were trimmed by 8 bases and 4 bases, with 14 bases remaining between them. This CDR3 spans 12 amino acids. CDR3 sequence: CSRAPILYGYTF. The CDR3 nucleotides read TGCAGCCGCGCCCCTATTCTCTATGGCTACACCTTC. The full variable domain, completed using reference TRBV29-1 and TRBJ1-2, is SAVISQKPSRDICQRGTSLTIQCQVDSQVTMMFWYRQQPGQSLTLIATANQGSEATYESGFVIDKFPISRPNLTFSTLTVSNMSPEDSSIYLCSRAPILYGYTFGSGTRLTVV.

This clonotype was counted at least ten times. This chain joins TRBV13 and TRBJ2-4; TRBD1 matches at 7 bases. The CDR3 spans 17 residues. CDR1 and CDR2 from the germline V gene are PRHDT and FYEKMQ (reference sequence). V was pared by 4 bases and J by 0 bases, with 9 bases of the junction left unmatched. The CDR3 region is CASSSRQGGIAKNIQYF. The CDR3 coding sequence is TGTGCCAGCAGCTCACGACAGGGTGGTATAGCCAAAAACATTCAGTACTTC.

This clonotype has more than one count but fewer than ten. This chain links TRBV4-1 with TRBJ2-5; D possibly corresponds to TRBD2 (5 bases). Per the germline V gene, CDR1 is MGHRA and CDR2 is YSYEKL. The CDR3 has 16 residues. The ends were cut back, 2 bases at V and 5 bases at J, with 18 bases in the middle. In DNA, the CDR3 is TGCGCCAGCAGCCAACTAGCTATCCGCACGGGGGAGACCCAGTACTTC. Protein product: CASSQLAIRTGETQYF.

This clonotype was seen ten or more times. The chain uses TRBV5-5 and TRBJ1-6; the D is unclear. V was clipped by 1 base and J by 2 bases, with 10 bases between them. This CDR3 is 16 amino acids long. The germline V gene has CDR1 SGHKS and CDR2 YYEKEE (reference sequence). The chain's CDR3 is CASSLLTRAYNSPLHF. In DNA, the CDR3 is TGTGCCAGCAGCTTGCTTACGCGAGCCTATAATTCACCCCTCCACTTT.